Detailed here is one T cell receptor beta chain. This sample was included in a study of blood T cell repertoires in COVID-19. About the study: Some COVID-19 samples were acute and others convalescent; all came from the United States, Italy and Spain. The analysed material was cDNA or gDNA that came from T cells, B-cell-depleted T cells, or PBMCs.

Original methodology: Amplification from reference gene primers served as the basis for estimated nucleated cell counts. Clones were sequenced by immunoSEQ multiplex PCR, and TCRdb holds only the in-frame ones, with some missing. D and trimming were read from the DNA, whereas the V and J calls and clone size are those reported in that table. The sample carries some 250,000 clones, over 70% recorded once. Looked up from germline, CDR1 is SGHKS and CDR2 is YYEKEE (reference sequence). Trimming took off 4 bases at V and 0 bases at J, with 19 bases between the two ends. The CDR3 is 17 amino acids. The receptor was derived from a man aged 40-49 years with active or convalescent COVID-19. V is TRBV5-5 and J is TRBJ2-5; D uncertain. Material: peripheral blood. The CDR3 sequence: CASSPEAAHSYQETQYF. DNA of the CDR3: TGTGCCAGCAGCCCCGAGGCAGCACATTCGTACCAAGAGACCCAGTACTTC.